This T cell receptor beta chain was recorded in a study of cytotoxic CD8 clonotypes in ibrutinib-treated CLL. The overall study: Investigators reported some 25 partial and 2 complete responses; after median around 63 months, roughly 15 patients remained remitted and about twelve progressed.

The table lists this clone with many counts. There are 12 residues in the CDR3. Germline values: CDR1 KGHSH, CDR2 LQKENI. The V gene lost 3 bases and the J gene lost 4 bases, with 7 bases spanning the gap. TCRdb keeps only in-frame clones here, not all; method: immunoSEQ multiplex PCR. This repertoire shows 150,000 to 200,000 clones, roughly 90% found once; its top ten account for approximately 3%. The source material was PBMCs, sampled at disease progression, from a patient treated with ibrutinib. This TCR was recovered from a human donor with chronic lymphocytic leukemia. This chain connects TRBV18 to TRBJ2-7; D is ambiguous. CDR3 sequence (DNA): TGTGCCAGCTCACCCTTCGGGTACGAGCAGTACTTC. Its translation: CASSPFGYEQYF. The full variable domain, with the rest looked up from reference TRBV18 and TRBJ2-7, is NAGVMQNPRHLVRRRGQEARLRCSPMKGHSHVYWYRQLPEEGLKFMVYLQKENIIDESGMPKERFSAEFPKEGPSILRIQQVVRGDSAAYFCASSPFGYEQYFGPGTRLTVT.